This entry lists 18 T cell receptor beta chains sequenced from one sample in a study of OX40 agonist ivuxolimab in advanced cancers. Clones were read by immunoSEQ multiplex PCR, and TCRdb kept only the in-frame ones, dropping some. The sample has approximately 60,000 clones, 81% seen once. Here the sequenced sample was CD4+ or CD8+ T cells sorted from blood, taken in a trial of the OX40 agonist ivuxolimab. The receptors derive from an adult with an advanced solid tumor such as melanoma, head and neck, liver or kidney cancer.

The chain employs TRBV30 and TRBJ1-1; no clear D. The CDR3 runs to 13 residues. The germline V and J ends were trimmed by 3 bases and 8 bases, with 16 bases remaining between them. CDR1 and CDR2 (germline): GTSNPN, SVGIG (reference sequence). The CDR3 here is CAWRNGLPSEAFF. The CDR3 region has the DNA TGTGCCTGGAGGAACGGACTGCCGAGCGAAGCTTTCTTT.

The chain links TRBV5-1 to TRBJ1-1, with unresolved D. The CDR3 spans 14 residues. V shed 6 bases and J shed 1 base, with 13 bases lying between them. The germline V gene encodes CDR1 SGHRS and CDR2 YFSETQ. CDR3 region: CASNPPDRNTEAFF. The DNA for the CDR3 is TGCGCCAGCAACCCTCCCGACCGGAACACTGAAGCTTTCTTT.

V and J are TRBV5-1 and TRBJ1-2; the D gene is possibly TRBD1 (5 bases). This CDR3 is 14 amino acids long. Trimming cost V 0 bases and J 8 bases, with 14 bases left between them. From germline, CDR1 is SGHRS and CDR2 YFSETQ. The CDR3, as DNA: TGCGCCAGCAGCTTGGAGGGCAGGCGGGGGGGCTACACCTTC. Its translation is CASSLEGRRGGYTF.

The chain carries TRBV9 and TRBJ1-3; a possible D gene is TRBD1 (5 bases). The germline V and J ends were trimmed by 3 bases and 0 bases, with 13 bases remaining between them. Germline V gene data show CDR1 as SGDLS and CDR2 as YYNGEE. CDR3 length equals 16 residues. CDR3 region: CASSEGAQASGNTIYF. For the CDR3, the DNA is TGTGCCAGCAGCGAAGGGGCGCAGGCCTCTGGAAACACCATATATTTT.

This sequence joins TRBV18 and TRBJ2-7, with TRBD1 as a possible D gene (5 bases). The CDR3 has 14 residues. Deletions cut 2 bases from V and 6 bases from J, with 14 bases between. The germline gives CDR1 KGHSH, CDR2 LQKENI. The CDR3 DNA follows: TGTGCCAGCTCACCAAAGACAGAACAAGGCGAGCAGTACTTC. This encodes CASSPKTEQGEQYF. Together with reference TRBV18 and TRBJ2-7, the CDR3 gives the full variable domain: NAGVMQNPRHLVRRRGQEARLRCSPMKGHSHVYWYRQLPEEGLKFMVYLQKENIIDESGMPKERFSAEFPKEGPSILRIQQVVRGDSAAYFCASSPKTEQGEQYFGPGTRLTVT.

V usage is TRBV5-1 and J usage is TRBJ2-5; TRBD2 matches at 13 bases. Trimming at V came to 4 bases and at J to 5 bases, leaving 5 bases not matched to a gene. The germline V gene encodes CDR1 SGHRS and CDR2 YFSETQ. This CDR3 spans 15 amino acids. The CDR3 DNA reads TGCGCCAGCAGCCCGGGACTAGCGGGGAGGGAGACCCAGTACTTC. It encodes CASSPGLAGRETQYF.

This chain uses TRBV7-2 with TRBJ2-3; no reliable D call. This CDR3 comprises 13 residues. V was clipped by 1 base and J by 1 base, with 3 bases between them. From germline, CDR1 is SGHTA and CDR2 FQGNSA. CDR3 nucleotides: TGTGCCAGCAGCTTAGGGGGCACAGATACGCAGTATTTT. Translated, it gives CASSLGGTDTQYF.

The chain employs TRBV5-6 and TRBJ2-5; D is undetermined. Trimming left V 0 bases short and J 2 bases short, with 8 bases between. The CDR3 runs to 14 residues. CDR1 is SGHDT, CDR2 YYEEEE, per germline. The CDR3 DNA is TGTGCCAGCAGCTTGGTCGGCAGACAAGAGACCCAGTACTTC. Translation gives CASSLVGRQETQYF. Full variable domain (outside the CDR3, taken from reference TRBV5-6 and TRBJ2-5): DAGVTQSPTHLIKTRGQQVTLRCSPKSGHDTVSWYQQALGQGPQFIFQYYEEEERQRGNFPDRFSGHQFPNYSSELNVNALLLGDSALYLCASSLVGRQETQYFGPGTRLLVL.

The chain carries TRBV5-6 and TRBJ2-3; unclear D gene. The CDR3 loop spans 17 amino acids. V lost 3 bases and J lost 3, with 20 bases in between. From germline, CDR1 is SGHDT and CDR2 YYEEEE. In nucleotides, the CDR3 is TGTGCCAGCAGCTCAACCACACAGAGTCCCTCAACAGATACGCAGTATTTT. It specifies CASSSTTQSPSTDTQYF.

The chain employs TRBV6-5 and TRBJ2-7; D perhaps matches TRBD2 (6 bases). V lost 8 bases, J lost 5 bases, and 19 bases lay in between. CDR1 is MNHEY and CDR2 is SVGAGI in the germline V gene. The CDR3 extends over 14 amino acids. The CDR3 sequence: CASRGSGLLNEQYF. In DNA, the CDR3 is TGTGCCAGCCGGGGGTCGGGACTCTTAAACGAGCAGTACTTC.

V and J are TRBV30 and TRBJ1-5; TRBD1 matches at 7 bases. Germline lookup yields CDR1 GTSNPN and CDR2 SVGIG (reference sequence). The CDR3 length is 16 residues. V lost 0 bases and J lost 3; bases outside the gene matches: 8. The DNA for the CDR3 is TGTGCCTGGAGTGTACAAGGCAGGGGGATCAATCAGCCCCAGCATTTT. It translates to CAWSVQGRGINQPQHF.

This chain uses TRBV25-1 with TRBJ1-2; 7 nucleotides agree with TRBD1. V shed 5 bases and J 2 bases; nucleotides not matched to a gene: 8. The germline CDR1 and CDR2 sequences are MGHDK and SYGVNS. There are 15 residues in the CDR3. The CDR3 spells CASSTSRTGNYGYTF. In nucleotides, the CDR3 is TGTGCCAGCAGTACCTCAAGGACAGGAAACTATGGCTACACCTTC.

This clone turned up a few times. This sequence joins TRBV7-8 and TRBJ1-6; D is undetermined. The germline CDR1 and CDR2 sequences are SGHVS and FQNEAQ. The CDR3 extends over 14 amino acids. The V gene lost 5 bases and the J gene lost 7 bases, with 12 bases spanning the gap. CDR3 amino acids: CASSVQPGNSPLHF. The CDR3 DNA is TGTGCCAGCAGCGTACAGCCGGGGAATTCACCCCTCCACTTT. Filled out from reference TRBV7-8 and TRBJ1-6, the complete variable domain reads GAGVSQSPRYKVAKRGQDVALRCDPISGHVSLFWYQQALGQGPEFLTYFQNEAQLDKSGLPSDRFFAERPEGSVSTLKIQRTQQEDSAVYLCASSVQPGNSPLHFGNGTRLTVT.

The chain employs TRBV14 and TRBJ2-3; D gene unclear. CDR3 length equals 16 residues. CDR1 is SGHDN, CDR2 FVKESK, per germline. The V and J ends lost 4 bases and 7 bases respectively, with 21 bases between them. CDR3 residues: CASSLDVGLGQNTQYF. The DNA for the CDR3 is TGTGCCAGCAGCCTGGACGTGGGGTTGGGCCAAAATACGCAGTATTTT.

There are a few counts of this clone. The junction departs from germline at one end; a sequencing error may be responsible. The V and J genes are TRBV7-7 and TRBJ2-5, with TRBD1 matching over 9 bases. The CDR3 consists of 14 residues. Germline loops: CDR1 SSHAT, CDR2 FNYEAQ (reference sequence). This chain's CDR3 is CASSLGTGLETQYF. The CDR3 DNA reads as TGTGCTAGCAGCTTGGGGACAGGGCTAGAGACCCAGTACTTC.

The V and J genes are TRBV5-1 and TRBJ2-3; TRBD2 is a possible D gene (5 bases). CDR3 length: 15 amino acids. Germline V gene data show CDR1 as SGHRS and CDR2 as YFSETQ. Trimming removed 0 bases from V and 3 bases from J, with 11 bases in between. The CDR3 nucleotides read TGCGCCAGCAGCTTGGACGGGGTAGGAACAGATACGCAGTATTTT. Residues: CASSLDGVGTDTQYF.

The chain employs TRBV5-1 and TRBJ2-7; tentatively, D is TRBD1 (6 bases). The CDR3 sequence is 16 residues long. With 3 bases removed from V and 2 bases from J, the gap between germline ends came to 18 bases. Germline loops: CDR1 SGHRS, CDR2 YFSETQ. In DNA, the CDR3 is TGCGCCAGCAGCTCGGGGCGGACAGCTTGGACCTACGAGCAGTACTTC. Translating gives CASSSGRTAWTYEQYF.

J is TRBJ1-1 and V is TRBV30, with TRBD1 as a possible D gene (5 bases). This CDR3 is built from 13 residues. From germline, CDR1 is GTSNPN and CDR2 SVGIG (reference sequence). V was pared by 3 bases and J by 1 base, with 9 bases between. Written as DNA, the CDR3 is TGTGCCTGGAGCAGGGCGAGGAACACTGAAGCTTTCTTT. Amino acid sequence: CAWSRARNTEAFF.